The 21 T cell receptor beta chains below come from one sample, sequenced in a study of neoadjuvant anti-PD-1 for oral cavity cancer. The repertoire was sequenced with immunoSEQ multiplex PCR; TCRdb's copy has only in-frame clones and lacks some. The sample shows 65,000 to 95,000 clones, about 80% of them seen only once. Source: PBMCs, taken before nivolumab (anti-PD-1) treatment. Receptors originate from a person between 35 and 79 years old with oral cavity squamous cell carcinoma.

The rearrangement links TRBV28 to TRBJ2-7; a weak D match, TRBD1 (5 bases). The CDR3 extends over 14 amino acids. Trimming removed 5 bases at V and 5 bases at J, with 16 bases between. Germline values: CDR1 MDHEN, CDR2 SYDVKM. DNA for the CDR3: TGTGCCAGCAGTAACCCCTTAGGGGTACACGAGCAGTACTTC. This sequence encodes CASSNPLGVHEQYF.

V and J are TRBV29-1 and TRBJ2-2, with a weak D call TRBD2 (6 bases). Trimming left V 3 bases short and J 5 bases short, with 16 bases between. Germline CDR1 SQVTM, CDR2 ANQGSEA. The CDR3 runs to 15 residues. CDR3 nucleotides: TGCAGCGTTGATGGTTGGGCAGGGAGGACCGGGGAGCTGTTTTTT. Protein: CSVDGWAGRTGELFF.

The V call is TRBV2, the J call TRBJ1-1; D is uncertain. Deletions cut 4 bases from V and 6 bases from J, with 15 bases between. The CDR3 totals 14 residues. Germline V gene data show CDR1 as SNHLY and CDR2 as FYNNEI. The chain's CDR3 is CASSGFGEIAEAFF. CDR3 sequence (DNA): TGTGCCAGCAGTGGGTTTGGCGAGATCGCTGAAGCTTTCTTT.

This clone has just a few counts. This chain joins TRBV19 and TRBJ1-4; 7 bases agree with TRBD1. The ends lost 8 bases at V and 0 bases at J; junction bases unmatched: 6. The CDR3 spans 15 residues. The germline CDR1 and CDR2 sequences are LNHDA and SQIVND (reference sequence). CDR3 residues: CASSQGVATNEKLFF. The CDR3 DNA reads TGTGCCAGTTCCCAGGGGGTTGCAACTAATGAAAAACTGTTTTTT.

The V and J genes are TRBV7-6 and TRBJ2-6; a possible D gene is TRBD1 (6 bases). CDR1 is SGHVS and CDR2 is FNYEAQ in the germline V gene. CDR3 length equals 12 residues. Trimming took 5 bases from V and 10 from J, leaving 9 bases between them. The CDR3 loop reads CASSKGGNVLTF. CDR3 coding DNA: TGTGCCAGCAGCAAAGGGGGAAACGTCCTGACTTTC.

V usage is TRBV5-8 and J usage is TRBJ1-5; 10 nucleotides match TRBD1. The CDR3 consists of 16 residues. Germline CDR1 reads SGHTS; CDR2 reads YDEGEE. With 2 bases clipped from V and 7 bases from J, the junction kept 9 bases outside the gene matches. The CDR3 protein is CASSFDRGRLGQPQHF. As DNA, the CDR3 is TGTGCCAGCAGCTTCGACAGGGGGCGCCTAGGGCAGCCCCAGCATTTT.

The V gene is TRBV6-1, the J gene TRBJ2-3; D gene uncertain. The CDR3 runs 14 residues. Looked up from germline, CDR1 is MNHNS and CDR2 is SASEGT. V lost 5 bases and J lost 1, with 10 bases in between. The CDR3 DNA follows: TGTGCCAGCAGTAACCCTGGGGGCACAGATACGCAGTATTTT. It specifies CASSNPGGTDTQYF.

The J gene is TRBJ1-5, the V gene TRBV6-5; D is unresolved. The CDR3 consists of 13 residues. The ends were cut back, 6 bases at V and 1 base at J, with 7 bases in the middle. CDR1 MNHEY and CDR2 SVGAGI come from the germline V gene. The DNA of the CDR3 is TGTGCCAGCAGGGAAGCAAGCAATCAGCCCCAGCATTTT. It encodes CASREASNQPQHF.

The chain links TRBV28 to TRBJ2-1; perhaps TRBD1 as D (5 bases). Trimming left V 3 bases short and J 6 bases short, with 9 bases between. CDR1 and CDR2 from the germline V gene are MDHEN and SYDVKM. The CDR3 contains 13 residues. Written as DNA, the CDR3 is TGTGCCAGCAGTTTCCTCACAGGCAATGAGCAGTTCTTC. Its protein product is CASSFLTGNEQFF.

V and J are TRBV5-1 and TRBJ2-1; D is ambiguous. The V gene lost 3 bases and the J gene lost 4 bases, with 5 bases spanning the gap. Germline-derived CDR1 and CDR2 are SGHRS and YFSETQ. The CDR3 spans 12 residues. The DNA of the CDR3 is TGCGCCAGCAGCTCCGGATACAATGAGCAGTTCTTC. Protein product: CASSSGYNEQFF.

This rearrangement joins TRBV27 to TRBJ1-2, with D unclear. Trimming cost V 5 bases and J 8 bases, with 21 bases left between them. The CDR3 has 15 residues. Looked up from germline, CDR1 is MNHEY and CDR2 is SMNVEV (reference sequence). The DNA of the CDR3 is TGTGCCAGCAGTGACATGGACCGGGAGATGGGGGGCTACACCTTC. This sequence encodes CASSDMDREMGGYTF.

The chain recombines TRBV28 with TRBJ2-7, with D perhaps TRBD1 (8 bases). There are 16 residues in the CDR3. The ends were cut back, 5 bases at V and 2 bases at J, with 19 bases in the middle. The V gene's germline CDR1 is MDHEN and CDR2 SYDVKM. CDR3 in DNA: TGTGCCAGCAGTACCGAGCGGGACAGGCCGGCCTACGAGCAGTACTTC. Translating gives CASSTERDRPAYEQYF.

V usage is TRBV19 and J usage is TRBJ2-4; no reliable D call. The CDR3 contains 15 residues. V gave up 1 base and J gave up 4 bases, with 11 bases separating them. Germline CDR1 reads LNHDA; CDR2 reads SQIVND (reference sequence). CDR3 bases: TGTGCCAGTAGTATAGTCTCTCCGGAGAAAAACATTCAGTACTTC. Translation: CASSIVSPEKNIQYF.

The chain has TRBV11-2 and TRBJ2-7; no clear D. The CDR3 loop spans 10 amino acids. The germline gives CDR1 SGHAT, CDR2 FQNNGV. Trimming took off 4 bases at V and 13 bases at J, with 11 bases between the two ends. The CDR3 here is CASSSSYHYF. The CDR3 DNA sequence: TGTGCCAGCAGCTCTTCCTACCACTACTTC. Drawing the rest from reference TRBV11-2 and TRBJ2-7, the complete variable domain is EAGVAQSPRYKIIEKRQSVAFWCNPISGHATLYWYQQILGQGPKLLIQFQNNGVVDDSQLPKDRFSAERLKGVDSTLKIQPAKLEDSAVYLCASSSSYHYFGPGTRLTVT.

CDR3 amino acids: CASSVRGGAGNEQFF. As DNA, the CDR3 is TGTGCCAGCAGTGTTCGAGGGGGCGCGGGGAATGAGCAGTTCTTC. The V and J genes are TRBV6-1 and TRBJ2-1, with a weak D call TRBD1 (7 bases). From germline, CDR1 is MNHNS and CDR2 SASEGT. The CDR3 runs 15 residues. The V gene lost 4 bases and the J gene lost 7 bases, with 17 bases spanning the gap.

The chain recombines TRBV6-5 with TRBJ2-7, with 7 bases identical to TRBD1. Trimming cost V 6 bases and J 3 bases; bases outside gene matches: 2. CDR1 is MNHEY and CDR2 is SVGAGI in the germline V gene. This CDR3 contains 12 residues. The CDR3 sequence is CASRQGNYEQYF. CDR3 sequence (DNA): TGTGCCAGCAGACAGGGGAACTACGAGCAGTACTTC.

The chain combines TRBV6-6 with TRBJ2-3; D is unresolved. The V and J ends lost 3 bases and 0 bases respectively, with 10 bases between them. The CDR3 has 15 amino acids. The V gene's germline CDR1 is MNHNY and CDR2 SVGAGI (reference sequence). In DNA, the CDR3 is TGTGCCAGCAGTTATTCAGGAACTAGCACAGATACGCAGTATTTT. This gives the protein CASSYSGTSTDTQYF.

V gene TRBV6-5 combines with J gene TRBJ2-2; the match to TRBD1 covers 8 bases. The CDR3 length is 15 residues. CDR1 and CDR2 from the germline V gene are MNHEY and SVGAGI. Trimming at V came to 7 bases and at J to 4 bases, leaving 8 bases not matched to a gene. The DNA for the CDR3 is TGTGCCAGCACGCCGGGACAGGTCTTCACCGGGGAGCTGTTTTTT. Its protein is CASTPGQVFTGELFF.

The genes are TRBV7-9 and TRBJ1-1, with no clear D. V shed 1 base and J shed 0 bases, with 6 bases lying between them. The CDR3 has 14 amino acids. CDR1 SEHNR and CDR2 FQNEAQ come from the germline V gene (reference sequence). The CDR3 region has the DNA TGTGCCAGCAGCTTAGGGCAGATGAACACTGAAGCTTTCTTT. Protein sequence: CASSLGQMNTEAFF.

A few counts support this clone. The V and J genes are TRBV2 and TRBJ1-1; a possible D gene is TRBD1 (5 bases). The CDR3 sequence is 16 residues long. V shed 6 bases and J shed 1 base, with 18 bases lying between them. In germline, CDR1 is SNHLY, CDR2 FYNNEI. In DNA form, the CDR3 reads TGTGCCAGCAGCCCACTTCTGGGGGGGGAGAACACTGAAGCTTTCTTT. This encodes CASSPLLGGENTEAFF.

V gene TRBV15 combines with J gene TRBJ2-5; D may match TRBD1 or TRBD2 (5 bases each). V gave up 1 base and J gave up 4 bases, with 16 bases separating them. The germline CDR1 and CDR2 sequences are LNHNV and YYDKDF (reference sequence). CDR3 size: 16 residues. CDR3 bases: TGTGCCACCAGCAGAGTAGGCGGGCAGGGCCGAGAGACCCAGTACTTC. This encodes CATSRVGGQGRETQYF.